The entry that follows covers one TCR beta chain sequence. The sample belongs to a study of blood T cell repertoires in COVID-19. Method: immunoSEQ multiplex PCR; TCRdb's copy keeps in-frame clones and lacks some. The data contain about 290,000 clones, around four fifths of them singletons. This CDR3 region has 15 residues. In germline, CDR1 is LGHDT, CDR2 YNNKEL (reference sequence). The V segment lost 5 bases and the J segment 3 bases; nucleotides outside the gene matches: 6. The sequencing input was peripheral blood. The V call is TRBV3-1 (or the pseudogene TRBV3-2), the J call TRBJ2-3; TRBD1 matches at 9 bases. This receptor was identified in a woman between 45 and 65 years old with active or convalescent COVID-19. As DNA, the CDR3 is TGTGCCAGCAGCGTACAGGGGGCGCGGACAGATACGCAGTATTTT. This gives the protein CASSVQGARTDTQYF.